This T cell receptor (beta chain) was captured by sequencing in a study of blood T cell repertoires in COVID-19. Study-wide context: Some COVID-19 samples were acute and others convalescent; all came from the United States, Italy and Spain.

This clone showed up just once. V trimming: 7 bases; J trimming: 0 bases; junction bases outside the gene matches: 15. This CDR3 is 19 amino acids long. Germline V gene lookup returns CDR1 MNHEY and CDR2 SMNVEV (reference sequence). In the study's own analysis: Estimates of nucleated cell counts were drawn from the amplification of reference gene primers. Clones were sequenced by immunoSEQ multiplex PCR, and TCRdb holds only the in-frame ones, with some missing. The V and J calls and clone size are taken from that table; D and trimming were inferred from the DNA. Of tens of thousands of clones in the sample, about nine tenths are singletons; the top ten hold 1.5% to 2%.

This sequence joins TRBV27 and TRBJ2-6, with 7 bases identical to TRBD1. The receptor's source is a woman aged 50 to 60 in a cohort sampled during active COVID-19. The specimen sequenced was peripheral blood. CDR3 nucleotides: TGTGCCAGCACCTCCGGGTGGGGACAGTCGAGCTCTGGGGCCAACGTCCTGACTTTC. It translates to CASTSGWGQSSSGANVLTF.